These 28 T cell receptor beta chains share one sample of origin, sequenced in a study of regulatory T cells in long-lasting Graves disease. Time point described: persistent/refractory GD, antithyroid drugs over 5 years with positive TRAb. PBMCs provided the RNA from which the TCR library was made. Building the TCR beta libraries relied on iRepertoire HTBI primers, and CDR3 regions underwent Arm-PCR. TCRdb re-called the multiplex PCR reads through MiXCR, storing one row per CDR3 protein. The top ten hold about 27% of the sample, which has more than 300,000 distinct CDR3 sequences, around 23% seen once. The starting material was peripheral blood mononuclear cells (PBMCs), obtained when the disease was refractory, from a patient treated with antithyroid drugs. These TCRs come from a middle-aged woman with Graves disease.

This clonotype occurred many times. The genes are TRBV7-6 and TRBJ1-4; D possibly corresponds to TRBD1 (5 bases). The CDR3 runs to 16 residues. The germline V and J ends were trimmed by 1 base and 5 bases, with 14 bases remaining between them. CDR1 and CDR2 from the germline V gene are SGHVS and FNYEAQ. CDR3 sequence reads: CASSLGAGWGNEKLFF. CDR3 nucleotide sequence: TGTGCCAGCAGCTTAGGAGCAGGGTGGGGGAATGAAAAACTGTTTTTT.

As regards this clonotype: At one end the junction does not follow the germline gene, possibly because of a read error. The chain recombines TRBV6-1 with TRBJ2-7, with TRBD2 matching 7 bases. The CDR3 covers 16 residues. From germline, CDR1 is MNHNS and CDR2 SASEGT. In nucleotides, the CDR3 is TGTGCCAGCAGCGGGGGGTTTGTGAGGACCTGCTACGGGCAGTACTTC. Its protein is CASSGGFVRTCYGQYF.

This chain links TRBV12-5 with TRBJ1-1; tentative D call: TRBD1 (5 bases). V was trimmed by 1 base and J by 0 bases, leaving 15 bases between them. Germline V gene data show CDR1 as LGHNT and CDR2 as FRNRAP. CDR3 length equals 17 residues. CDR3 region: CASGLAPREGMNTEAFF. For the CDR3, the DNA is TGTGCTAGTGGTTTGGCCCCCAGGGAGGGGATGAACACTGAAGCTTTCTTT.

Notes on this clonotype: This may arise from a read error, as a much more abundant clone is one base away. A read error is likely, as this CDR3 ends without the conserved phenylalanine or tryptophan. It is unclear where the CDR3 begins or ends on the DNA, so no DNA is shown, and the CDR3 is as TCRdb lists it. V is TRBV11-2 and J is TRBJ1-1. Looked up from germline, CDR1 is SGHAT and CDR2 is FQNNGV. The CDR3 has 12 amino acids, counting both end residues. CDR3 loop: CASSSNLWKGFL.

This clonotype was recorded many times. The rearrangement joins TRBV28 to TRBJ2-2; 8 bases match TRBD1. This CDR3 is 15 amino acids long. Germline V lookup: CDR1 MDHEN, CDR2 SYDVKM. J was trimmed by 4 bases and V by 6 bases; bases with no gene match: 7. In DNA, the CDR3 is TGTGCCAGCAGGATGCAGGGGGCGGGCACCGGGGAGCTGTTTTTT. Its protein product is CASRMQGAGTGELFF.

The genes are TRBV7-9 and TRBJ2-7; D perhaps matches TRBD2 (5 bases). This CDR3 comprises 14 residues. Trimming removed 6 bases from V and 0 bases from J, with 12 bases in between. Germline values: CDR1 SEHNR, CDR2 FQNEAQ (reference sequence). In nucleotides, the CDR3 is TGTGCCAGCAGACCCCAGGACTTCTCCTACGAGCAGTACTTC. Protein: CASRPQDFSYEQYF. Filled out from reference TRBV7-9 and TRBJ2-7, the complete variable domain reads DTGVSQNPRHKITKRGQNVTFRCDPISEHNRLYWYRQTLGQGPEFLTYFQNEAQLEKSRLLSDRFSAERPKGSFSTLEIQRTEQGDSAMYLCASRPQDFSYEQYFGPGTRLTVT.

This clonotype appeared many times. The CDR3 sequence is CTAIQGTVNTEAFF. As DNA, the CDR3 is TGCACCGCCATTCAGGGAACTGTGAACACTGAAGCTTTCTTT. V gene TRBV29-1 combines with J gene TRBJ1-1; a possible D gene is TRBD1 (5 bases). This CDR3 has 14 amino acids. Germline CDR1 is SQVTM and CDR2 is ANQGSEA.

DNA of the CDR3: TGTGCCAGCAGCTGGACTCCTCAGGGCGGGGAGCTGTTTTTT. Translated, it gives CASSWTPQGGELFF. The chain recombines TRBV7-9 with TRBJ2-2; TRBD1 or TRBD2 may be the D gene (5 bases each). CDR3 length: 14 amino acids. CDR1 SEHNR and CDR2 FQNEAQ come from the germline V gene (reference sequence). Trimming took off 4 bases at V and 7 bases at J, with 13 bases between the two ends.

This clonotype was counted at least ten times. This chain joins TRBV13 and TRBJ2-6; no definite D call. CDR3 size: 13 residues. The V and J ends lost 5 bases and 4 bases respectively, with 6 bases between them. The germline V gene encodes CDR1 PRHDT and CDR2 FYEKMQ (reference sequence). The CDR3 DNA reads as TGTGCCAGCAGCCAACCGGGGGCCAACGTCCTGACTTTC. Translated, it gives CASSQPGANVLTF.

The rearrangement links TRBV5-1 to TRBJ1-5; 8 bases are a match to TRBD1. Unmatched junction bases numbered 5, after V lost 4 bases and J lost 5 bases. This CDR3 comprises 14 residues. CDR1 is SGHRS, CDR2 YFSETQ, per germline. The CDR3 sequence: CASSPGQGDQPQHF. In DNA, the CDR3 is TGCGCCAGCAGCCCCGGACAGGGCGATCAGCCCCAGCATTTT.

The CDR3 loop reads CATQGPVRGEQYF. CDR3 in DNA: TGTGCCACCCAAGGCCCAGTTCGAGGCGAGCAGTACTTC. The chain joins TRBV27 to TRBJ2-7, with D unclear. The CDR3 is made up of 13 amino acids. Between the trimmed V and J ends, which lost 10 bases and 6 bases, there was a span of 19 bases. CDR1 is MNHEY, CDR2 SMNVEV, per germline (reference sequence).

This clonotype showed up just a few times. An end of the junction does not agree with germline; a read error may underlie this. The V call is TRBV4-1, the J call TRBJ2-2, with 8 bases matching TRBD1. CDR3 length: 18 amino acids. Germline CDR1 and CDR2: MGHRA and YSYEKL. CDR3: CVSSQERWDRRYTGELFF. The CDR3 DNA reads TGCGTCAGCAGCCAAGAGAGGTGGGACAGGAGATACACCGGGGAGCTGTTTTTT.

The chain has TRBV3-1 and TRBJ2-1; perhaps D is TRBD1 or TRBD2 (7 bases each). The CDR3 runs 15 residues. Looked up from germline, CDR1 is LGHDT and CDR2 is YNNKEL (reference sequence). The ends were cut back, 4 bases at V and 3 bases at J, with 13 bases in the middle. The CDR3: CASSPRGDSYNEQFF. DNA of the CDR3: TGTGCCAGCAGCCCCCGGGGGGACAGCTACAATGAGCAGTTCTTC.

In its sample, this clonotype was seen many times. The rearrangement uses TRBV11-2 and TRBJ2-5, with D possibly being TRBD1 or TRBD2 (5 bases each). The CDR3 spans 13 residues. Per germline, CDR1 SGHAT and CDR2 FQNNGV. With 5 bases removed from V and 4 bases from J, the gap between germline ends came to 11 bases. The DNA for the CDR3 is TGTGCCAGCAGCAGAGGGGCGGGAGAGACCCAGTACTTC. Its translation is CASSRGAGETQYF.

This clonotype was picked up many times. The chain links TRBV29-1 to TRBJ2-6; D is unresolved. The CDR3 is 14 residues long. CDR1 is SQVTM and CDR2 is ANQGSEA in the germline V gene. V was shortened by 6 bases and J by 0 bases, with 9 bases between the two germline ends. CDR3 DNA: TGCAGCGTCCTCCCCCTCTCTGGGGCCAACGTCCTGACTTTC. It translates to CSVLPLSGANVLTF.

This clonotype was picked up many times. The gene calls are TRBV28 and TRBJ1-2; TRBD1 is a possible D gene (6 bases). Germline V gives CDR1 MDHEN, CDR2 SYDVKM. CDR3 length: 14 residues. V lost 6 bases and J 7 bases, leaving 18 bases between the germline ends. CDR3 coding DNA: TGTGCCAGCAGGGAGACAGGCTTAACATCTGGCTACACCTTC. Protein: CASRETGLTSGYTF.

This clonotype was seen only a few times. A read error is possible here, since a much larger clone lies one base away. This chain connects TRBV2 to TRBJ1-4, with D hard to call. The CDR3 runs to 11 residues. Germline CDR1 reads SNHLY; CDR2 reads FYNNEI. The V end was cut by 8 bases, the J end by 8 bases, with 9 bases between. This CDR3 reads CASGPREKLFF. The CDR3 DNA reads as TGTGCCAGCGGTCCAAGAGAAAAACTGTTTTTT.

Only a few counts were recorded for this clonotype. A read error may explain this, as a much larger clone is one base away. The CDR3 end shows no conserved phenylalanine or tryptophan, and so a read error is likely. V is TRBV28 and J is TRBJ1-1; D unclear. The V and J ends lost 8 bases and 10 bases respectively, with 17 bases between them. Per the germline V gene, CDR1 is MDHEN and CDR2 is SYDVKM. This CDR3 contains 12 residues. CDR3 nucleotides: TGTGCCAGCGGACGGTCCTGGATTGGAGCTTTCCTT. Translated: CASGRSWIGAFL.

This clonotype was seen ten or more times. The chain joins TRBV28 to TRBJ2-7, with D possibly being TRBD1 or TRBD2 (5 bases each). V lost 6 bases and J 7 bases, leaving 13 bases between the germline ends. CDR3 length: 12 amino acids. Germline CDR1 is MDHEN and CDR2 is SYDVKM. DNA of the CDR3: TGTGCCAGCAGCTGGGGGAGCGGTGAGCAGTACTTC. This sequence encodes CASSWGSGEQYF.

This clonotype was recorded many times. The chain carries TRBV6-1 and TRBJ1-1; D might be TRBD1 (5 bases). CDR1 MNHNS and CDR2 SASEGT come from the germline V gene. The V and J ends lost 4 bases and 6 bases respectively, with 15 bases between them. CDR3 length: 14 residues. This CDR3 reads CASSAPGVLSEAFF. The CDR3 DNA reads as TGTGCCAGCAGTGCCCCGGGGGTACTCTCTGAAGCTTTCTTT.

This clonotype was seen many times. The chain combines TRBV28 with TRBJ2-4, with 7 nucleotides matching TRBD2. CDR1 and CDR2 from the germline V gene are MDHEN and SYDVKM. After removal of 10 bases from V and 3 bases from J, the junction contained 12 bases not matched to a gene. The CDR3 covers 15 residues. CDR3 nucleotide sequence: TGTGCCACCGCGCGGGGCGGGAGCGACAAAAACATTCAGTACTTC. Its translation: CATARGGSDKNIQYF.

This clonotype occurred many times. The CDR3 DNA sequence: TGTGCCAGCAGGGCATGGGATAGTCAAGCCTACGAGCAGTACTTC. It encodes CASRAWDSQAYEQYF. The V and J genes are TRBV6-1 and TRBJ2-7, with no clear D. The CDR3 totals 15 residues. V shed 6 bases and J shed 2 bases, with 17 bases lying between them. CDR1 MNHNS and CDR2 SASEGT come from the germline V gene.

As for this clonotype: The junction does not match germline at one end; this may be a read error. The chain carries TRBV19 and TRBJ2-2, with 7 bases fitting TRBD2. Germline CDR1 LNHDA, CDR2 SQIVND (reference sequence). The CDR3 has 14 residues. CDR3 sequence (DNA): TGTGCCAGTACCGGGCGGGGGAACATCGGGGAGCTGTTTTTT. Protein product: CASTGRGNIGELFF. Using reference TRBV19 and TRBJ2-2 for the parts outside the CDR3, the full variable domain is DGGITQSPKYLFRKEGQNVTLSCEQNLNHDAMYWYRQDPGQGLRLIYYSQIVNDFQKGDIAEGYSVSREKKESFPLTVTSAQKNPTAFYLCASTGRGNIGELFFGEGSRLTVL.

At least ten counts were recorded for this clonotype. The CDR3 here is CASSLAAGFDTEAFF. CDR3 nucleotide sequence: TGTGCCAGCAGCTTAGCCGCAGGATTCGACACTGAAGCTTTCTTT. V gene TRBV11-2 combines with J gene TRBJ1-1; D is unclear. Deletions cut 1 base from V and 3 bases from J, with 12 bases between. This CDR3 is built from 15 residues. Germline values: CDR1 SGHAT, CDR2 FQNNGV.

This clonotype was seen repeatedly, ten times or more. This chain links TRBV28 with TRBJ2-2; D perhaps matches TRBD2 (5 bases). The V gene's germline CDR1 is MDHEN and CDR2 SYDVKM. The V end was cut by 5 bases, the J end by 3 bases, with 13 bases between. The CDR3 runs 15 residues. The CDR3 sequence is CASSVGRSDTGELFF. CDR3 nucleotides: TGTGCCAGCAGTGTTGGGAGATCGGACACCGGGGAGCTGTTTTTT.

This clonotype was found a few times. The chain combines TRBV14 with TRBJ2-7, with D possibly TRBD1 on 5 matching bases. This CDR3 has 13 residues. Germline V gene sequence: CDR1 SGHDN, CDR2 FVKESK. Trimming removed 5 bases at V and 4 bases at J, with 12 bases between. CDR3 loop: CASSWAGRYEQYF. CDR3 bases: TGTGCCAGCAGCTGGGCAGGGCGGTACGAGCAGTACTTC.

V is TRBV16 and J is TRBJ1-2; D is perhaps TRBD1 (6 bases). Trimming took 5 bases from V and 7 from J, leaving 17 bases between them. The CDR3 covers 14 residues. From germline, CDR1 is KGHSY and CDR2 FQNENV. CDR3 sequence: CASSIGTGSAGYTF. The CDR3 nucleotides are TGTGCCAGCAGCATTGGAACAGGGTCTGCTGGCTACACCTTC.

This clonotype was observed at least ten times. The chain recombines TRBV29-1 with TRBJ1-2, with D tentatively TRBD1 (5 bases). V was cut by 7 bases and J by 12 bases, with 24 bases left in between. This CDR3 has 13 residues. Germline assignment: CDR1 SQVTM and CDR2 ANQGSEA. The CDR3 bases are TGCAGCGATACAGGCTTTCCTCCCCGGCGGGACACCTTC. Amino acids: CSDTGFPPRRDTF.